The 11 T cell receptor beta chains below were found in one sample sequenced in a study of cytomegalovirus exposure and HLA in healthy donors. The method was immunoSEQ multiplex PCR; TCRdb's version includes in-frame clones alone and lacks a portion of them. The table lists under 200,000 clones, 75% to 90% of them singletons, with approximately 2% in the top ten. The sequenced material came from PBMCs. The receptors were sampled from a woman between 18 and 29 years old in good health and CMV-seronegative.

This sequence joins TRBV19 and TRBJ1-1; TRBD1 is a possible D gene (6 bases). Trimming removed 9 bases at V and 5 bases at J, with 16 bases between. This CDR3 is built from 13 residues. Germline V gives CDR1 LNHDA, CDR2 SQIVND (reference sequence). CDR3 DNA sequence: TGTGCCAGCAAACAGGGTAGTTGGACTGAAGCTTTCTTT. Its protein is CASKQGSWTEAFF. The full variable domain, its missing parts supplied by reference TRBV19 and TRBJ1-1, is DGGITQSPKYLFRKEGQNVTLSCEQNLNHDAMYWYRQDPGQGLRLIYYSQIVNDFQKGDIAEGYSVSREKKESFPLTVTSAQKNPTAFYLCASKQGSWTEAFFGQGTRLTVV.

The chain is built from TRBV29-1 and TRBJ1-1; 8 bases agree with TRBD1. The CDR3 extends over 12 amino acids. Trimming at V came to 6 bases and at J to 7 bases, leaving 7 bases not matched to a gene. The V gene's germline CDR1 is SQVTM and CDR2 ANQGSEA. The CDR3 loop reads CSVGDRGGEAFF. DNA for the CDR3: TGCAGCGTGGGCGACAGGGGCGGTGAAGCTTTCTTT.

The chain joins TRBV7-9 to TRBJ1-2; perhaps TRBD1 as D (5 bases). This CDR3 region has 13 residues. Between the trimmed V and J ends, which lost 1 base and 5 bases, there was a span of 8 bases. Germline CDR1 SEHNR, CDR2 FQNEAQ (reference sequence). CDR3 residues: CASSLGTTYGYTF. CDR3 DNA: TGTGCCAGCAGCTTAGGGACAACTTATGGCTACACCTTC.

CDR3 residues: CASSYTGRTEAFF. In DNA, the CDR3 is TGTGCCAGCAGCTATACAGGGCGCACTGAAGCTTTCTTT. The V call is TRBV7-6, the J call TRBJ1-1, with a tentative D call TRBD1 (6 bases). The CDR3 contains 13 residues. From germline, CDR1 is SGHVS and CDR2 FNYEAQ. Trimming took off 4 bases at V and 4 bases at J, with 10 bases between the two ends. Using reference TRBV7-6 and TRBJ1-1 for the parts outside the CDR3, the full variable domain is GAGVSQSPRYKVTKRGQDVALRCDPISGHVSLYWYRQALGQGPEFLTYFNYEAQQDKSGLPNDRFSAERPEGSISTLTIQRTEQRDSAMYRCASSYTGRTEAFFGQGTRLTVV.

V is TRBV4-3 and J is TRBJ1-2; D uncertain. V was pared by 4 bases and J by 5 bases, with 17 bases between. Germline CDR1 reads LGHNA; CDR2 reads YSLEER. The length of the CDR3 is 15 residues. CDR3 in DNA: TGCGCCAGCAGCCCAGAGGCAGGCCGACTATATGGCTACACCTTC. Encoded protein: CASSPEAGRLYGYTF.

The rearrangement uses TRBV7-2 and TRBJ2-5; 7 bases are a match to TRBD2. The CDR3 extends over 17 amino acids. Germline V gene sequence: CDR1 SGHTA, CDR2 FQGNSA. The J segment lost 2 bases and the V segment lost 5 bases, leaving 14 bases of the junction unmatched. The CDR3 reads CASSPYGGRGGQETQYF. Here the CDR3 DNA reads TGTGCCAGCAGCCCTTATGGGGGACGGGGAGGGCAAGAGACCCAGTACTTC.

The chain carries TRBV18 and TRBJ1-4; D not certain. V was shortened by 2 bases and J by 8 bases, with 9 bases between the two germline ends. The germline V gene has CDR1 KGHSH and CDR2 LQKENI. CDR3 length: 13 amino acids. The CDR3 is CASSPEQKEKLFF. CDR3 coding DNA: TGTGCCAGCTCACCAGAACAGAAGGAAAAACTGTTTTTT.

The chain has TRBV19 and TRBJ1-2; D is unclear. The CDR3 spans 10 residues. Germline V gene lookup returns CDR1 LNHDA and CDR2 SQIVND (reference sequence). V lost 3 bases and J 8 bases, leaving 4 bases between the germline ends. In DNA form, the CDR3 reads TGTGCCAGTAGTATTCCGGGCTACACCTTC. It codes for CASSIPGYTF.

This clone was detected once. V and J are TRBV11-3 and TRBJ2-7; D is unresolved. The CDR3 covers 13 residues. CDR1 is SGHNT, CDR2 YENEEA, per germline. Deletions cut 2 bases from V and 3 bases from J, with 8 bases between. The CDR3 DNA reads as TGTGCCAGCAGCTTATCTAACGGCTACGAGCAGTACTTC. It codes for CASSLSNGYEQYF.

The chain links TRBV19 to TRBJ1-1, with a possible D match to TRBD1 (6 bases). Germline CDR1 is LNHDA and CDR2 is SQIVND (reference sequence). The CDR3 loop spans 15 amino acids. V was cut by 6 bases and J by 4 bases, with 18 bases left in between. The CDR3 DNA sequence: TGTGCCAGTAGGGTCGACCAGGGGAGGGCCACTGAAGCTTTCTTT. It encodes CASRVDQGRATEAFF. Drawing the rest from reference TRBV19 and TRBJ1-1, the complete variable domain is DGGITQSPKYLFRKEGQNVTLSCEQNLNHDAMYWYRQDPGQGLRLIYYSQIVNDFQKGDIAEGYSVSREKKESFPLTVTSAQKNPTAFYLCASRVDQGRATEAFFGQGTRLTVV.

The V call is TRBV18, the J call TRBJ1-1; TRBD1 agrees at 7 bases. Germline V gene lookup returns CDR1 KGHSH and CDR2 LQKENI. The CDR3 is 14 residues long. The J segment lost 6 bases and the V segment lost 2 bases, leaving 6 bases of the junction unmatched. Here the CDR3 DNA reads TGTGCCAGCTCACCAGAAGTAGGGGGCTCTGAAGCTTTCTTT. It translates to CASSPEVGGSEAFF.